These 8 T cell receptor beta chains came from one sample sequenced in a study of shared clonotypes between healthy human individuals. The table came from immunoSEQ multiplex PCR; TCRdb's copy has only in-frame clones and leaves some out. The sample holds under 600,000 clones, about 80% seen once. Input material: PBMCs. These TCRs come from a woman between 40 and 55 years old in good health. Some clones in this sample may be carry-over from other donors' samples.

The J gene is TRBJ2-7, the V gene TRBV29-1; 8 bases are a match to TRBD1. J lost 3 bases, V lost 7 bases, and 2 bases had no gene match. The length of the CDR3 is 11 residues. Germline CDR1 is SQVTM and CDR2 is ANQGSEA. The CDR3 reads CSGGQVYEQYF. CDR3 nucleotides: TGCAGCGGGGGACAGGTCTACGAGCAGTACTTC.

V usage is TRBV29-1 and J usage is TRBJ2-7, with D possibly being TRBD2 (5 bases). Trimming pared 6 bases from V and 2 bases from J, leaving 14 bases between. The CDR3 runs 13 residues. Germline assignment: CDR1 SQVTM and CDR2 ANQGSEA. The CDR3 DNA sequence: TGCAGCGTGGGAACTAGGCCCCCCTACGAGCAGTACTTC. It specifies CSVGTRPPYEQYF.

This clone appeared a few times. The CDR3 DNA reads TGTGCCAGCAGCCAAGACCCTCGACAGGGGTGCTTCTTT. Translation: CASSQDPRQGCFF. The J gene is TRBJ1-1, the V gene TRBV4-2, with 8 bases that match TRBD1. CDR1 and CDR2 from the germline V gene are LGHNA and YNFKEQ. The CDR3 runs 13 residues. The J segment lost 14 bases and the V segment lost 0 bases, leaving 8 bases of the junction unmatched.

This chain joins TRBV2 and TRBJ2-5; D not certain. Between the trimmed V and J ends, which lost 5 bases and 5 bases, there was a span of 12 bases. CDR1 SNHLY and CDR2 FYNNEI come from the germline V gene. There are 13 residues in the CDR3. The CDR3 loop is CASSPESDETQYF. CDR3 in DNA: TGTGCCAGCAGTCCGGAGTCTGATGAGACCCAGTACTTC. Full variable domain (remainder filled in from reference TRBV2 and TRBJ2-5): EPEVTQTPSHQVTQMGQEVILRCVPISNHLYFYWYRQILGQKVEFLVSFYNNEISEKSEIFDDQFSVERPDGSNFTLKIRSTKLEDSAMYFCASSPESDETQYFGPGTRLLVL.

This sequence joins TRBV7-8 and TRBJ1-1, with a possible D match to TRBD1 (6 bases). The V end lost 3 bases, the J end lost 10 bases, and 15 bases lay between the germline ends. CDR3 length: 13 residues. CDR1 is SGHVS and CDR2 is FQNEAQ in the germline V gene. This CDR3 reads CASSLVGDTGAFF. For the CDR3, the DNA is TGTGCCAGCAGCTTGGTGGGGGACACAGGAGCTTTCTTT.

Comments on this clone: The same CDR3 is also encoded by other DNA sequences in this sample. The rearrangement links TRBV6-5 to TRBJ1-1, with D unclear. The CDR3 contains 13 residues. In germline, CDR1 is MNHEY, CDR2 SVGAGI. The V and J ends lost 0 bases and 1 base respectively, with 3 bases between them. In DNA form, the CDR3 reads TGTGCCAGCAGTTACTCACGGAACACTGAAGCTTTCTTT. This sequence encodes CASSYSRNTEAFF.

The chain combines TRBV7-8 with TRBJ2-7; TRBD2 matches at 7 bases. CDR1 and CDR2 from the germline V gene are SGHVS and FQNEAQ. The CDR3 has 16 amino acids. J gave up 3 bases and V 5 bases, and 13 bases lay outside the gene matches. The CDR3 reads CASSPVGGGSIYEQYF. The CDR3 bases are TGTGCCAGCAGCCCCGTTGGTGGCGGGAGTATCTACGAGCAGTACTTC. The variable domain in full, with the rest retrieved from reference TRBV7-8 and TRBJ2-7, is GAGVSQSPRYKVAKRGQDVALRCDPISGHVSLFWYQQALGQGPEFLTYFQNEAQLDKSGLPSDRFFAERPEGSVSTLKIQRTQQEDSAVYLCASSPVGGGSIYEQYFGPGTRLTVT.

On this clone itself: Other DNA sequences in this specimen translate into the identical CDR3. The chain employs TRBV15 and TRBJ2-2; D not resolved. The length of the CDR3 is 14 residues. Germline lookup yields CDR1 LNHNV and CDR2 YYDKDF (reference sequence). With 0 bases removed from V and 3 bases from J, the gap between germline ends came to 5 bases. This CDR3 is CATSRDLDTGELFF. The CDR3 bases are TGTGCCACCAGCAGAGATCTGGACACCGGGGAGCTGTTTTTT.